This T cell receptor (beta chain) was sequenced in a study of T cell responses to AZD1222 COVID-19 vaccine (dated by TCRdb to the early 2020s). Regarding the research as a whole: TCR sequencing covered approximately 230 trial participants: 200 to 220 given two doses of AZD1222 and some 25 given two doses of MenACWY control vaccine. Trial participants were enrolled into age subgroups of 18-55, 56-69 and 70-plus years, which contained 148, 28 and 57 TCR-sequenced participants, respectively. General findings and caveats noted by the study authors: Because no day 14 peak-response samples were available, repertoires were characterized only after the peak T cell response. Spike-specific TCR breadth and depth rose significantly after two AZD1222 doses compared with day 0 and with MenACWY recipients. The vaccine-associated CD4 TCRs covered the entire spike protein, and the dominant responses fell in regions 160-218 and 743-854. Participants were mostly white British and included more females than males, and it was suggested by the authors that clonal diversity may have been underestimated. In the small 56-69-year group, the increase in depth fell short of significance, most likely because of low power. Reportedly, almost half of the unique spike-specific TCRs recognized epitopes lying outside the regions that are mutated in the B.1.351 and B.1.1.7 variants. Only six AZD1222 recipients were SARS-CoV-2 seropositive at baseline, limiting conclusions about previously exposed vaccinees.

This specimen's time point label, per the study, means: about 28 days (+/-7) after the second vaccine dose. AZD1222 recipients whose second dose came at about 4 weeks and those whose second dose came at about 12 weeks were combined into one group, since spike-specific TCR depth and breadth did not differ between the two schedules. Vaccinee samples were obtained from the UK trials COV001 and COV002, which included a single-blind randomized controlled phase 2/3 trial of AZD1222 (ChAdOx1 nCoV-19) in healthy adults. For TCRbeta chain sequencing, PBMC samples from trial participants were taken at day 0 and at day 28 after the second dose. CDR1 and CDR2, per the germline V gene, are ENHRY and SYGVKD. V is cut by 4 bases and J by 5 bases, and the space between the germline ends is 16 bases. CDR3 length: 15 amino acids, cysteine to phenylalanine. Just the 45-base CDR3 DNA is kept, in frame starting at base 1.

The CDR3 regions of human TCRbeta chains were analyzed by immunosequencing. The original pipeline was this. Repertoire TCRs were checked for matches against a reference library of SARS-CoV-2-specific TCRs that had been generated using the MIRA antigen-specificity platform. Breadth was defined as the fraction of unique TCRs that were SARS-CoV-2-associated, and depth was defined as the fraction of total T cells that were SARS-CoV-2-associated. Using the MIRA data, each spike-specific TCR was assigned both to the spike region to which the TCR was reactive and to a CD4 or CD8 class. Log10-transformed breadth and depth values were compared by one-way ANOVA with Sidak's multiple comparisons tests. Held by TCRdb, this immuneACCESS table contains in-frame sequences only and omits some clones. Under half of the omission traces to an unresolved V gene where checked; the cause of the rest is unknown. V and J calls and clone size are copied from that table; D and trimming were computed from the DNA. A total of roughly 180,000 clones appear in this sample, just over 90% of them only once. The top ten hold 3% to 3.5% of the sample.

Comments on this clone: Its antigen is currently not known. Per-nucleotide qualities are absent, and no much larger clonotype sits a single base away.

Specimen: peripheral blood, collected 28 days after the second AZD1222 dose. The receptor was derived from an adult who received the AZD1222 COVID-19 vaccine. The chain is encoded by TRBV10-3 joined to TRBJ2-3; the D element could tentatively be TRBD1 or TRBD2, as 6 bases agree for each. The DNA sequence is as follows: TGTGCCATCAGTGGGAAAAGGGGGGCACAAGATACGCAGTATTTT. Translated, it reads CAISGKRGAQDTQYF.